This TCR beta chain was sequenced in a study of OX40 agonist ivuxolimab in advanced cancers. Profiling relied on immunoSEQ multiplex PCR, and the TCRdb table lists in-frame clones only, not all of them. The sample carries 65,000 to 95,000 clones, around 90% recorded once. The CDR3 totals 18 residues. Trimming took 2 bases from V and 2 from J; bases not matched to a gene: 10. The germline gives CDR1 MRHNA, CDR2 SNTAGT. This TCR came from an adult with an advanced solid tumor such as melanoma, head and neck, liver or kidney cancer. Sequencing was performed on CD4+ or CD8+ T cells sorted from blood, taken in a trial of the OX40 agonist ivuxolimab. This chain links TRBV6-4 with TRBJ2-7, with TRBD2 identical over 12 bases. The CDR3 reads CASSDRGLAGKSPYEQYF. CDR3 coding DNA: TGTGCCAGCAGTGACCGGGGACTAGCGGGTAAAAGCCCCTACGAGCAGTACTTC.